Presented here are 17 T cell receptor beta chains from one specimen sequenced in a study of cytomegalovirus exposure and HLA in healthy donors. Vbeta (60) and Jbeta (13) primers were used in the PCR. Method: immunoSEQ multiplex PCR; TCRdb's copy keeps in-frame clones and lacks some. Of more than 150,000 clones in the sample, less than 85% were seen once. The material sequenced was PBMCs. These receptors came from a woman aged 50 to 60 in good health and CMV-seropositive.

This sequence joins TRBV1 and TRBJ1-5; the D segment call TRBD1 is taken from the table without a DNA check. TRBV1 is marked as a pseudogene. The CDR3 covers 18 residues. CDR3 bases: TGCACCAGCAGCCAAGATCAGAGGCCAGACAGGGAATATCAGCCCCAGCATTTT. It translates to CTSSQDQRPDREYQPQHF.

The V call is TRBV6-1, the J call TRBJ1-5; tentatively, D is TRBD1 (5 bases). CDR3 size: 14 residues. CDR1 MNHNS and CDR2 SASEGT come from the germline V gene. In DNA form, the CDR3 reads TGTGCGGCGGGGGGGGGATATAGCAATCAGCCCCAGCATTTT. Residues: CAAGGGYSNQPQHF.

The chain is built from TRBV5-1 and TRBJ1-2; D might be TRBD1 (6 bases). Germline V gene data show CDR1 as SGHRS and CDR2 as YFSETQ. The CDR3 consists of 13 residues. V was pared by 4 bases and J by 7 bases, with 14 bases between. The DNA for the CDR3 is TGCGCCAGCAGCGCGGGGGGCATTGGTGGCTACACCTTC. Its protein product is CASSAGGIGGYTF.

CDR3 DNA: TGTGCCACCCGTTACTCTGGGGCCAACGTCCTGACTTTC. Translation gives CATRYSGANVLTF. The chain has TRBV19 and TRBJ2-6; D remains unclear. The germline CDR1 and CDR2 sequences are LNHDA and SQIVND (reference sequence). Trimming shortened V by 10 bases and J by 0 bases, and 7 bases separated the two germline ends. The CDR3 loop spans 13 amino acids.

The chain recombines TRBV7-2 with TRBJ1-6, with 7 nucleotides matching TRBD1. In germline, CDR1 is SGHTA, CDR2 FQGNSA. This CDR3 has 15 amino acids. Trimming took 5 bases from V and 8 from J; bases not matched to a gene: 9. CDR3 bases: TGTGCCAGCAGCACCCACAGGGGCCTTGATTCACCCCTCCACTTT. This translates into CASSTHRGLDSPLHF.

This clone was observed a single time. The sample carries other DNA sequences with the same CDR3. The chain uses TRBV15 and TRBJ1-5, with D hard to call. Germline V lookup: CDR1 LNHNV, CDR2 YYDKDF (reference sequence). CDR3 length equals 15 residues. V was pared by 0 bases and J by 3 bases, with 9 bases between. The CDR3 coding sequence is TGTGCCACCAGCAGAGATCAAGACTCCAATCAGCCCCAGCATTTT. This codes for CATSRDQDSNQPQHF.

This clone came up a few times. The gene calls are TRBV15 and TRBJ2-4, with a possible D match to TRBD2 (5 bases). From germline, CDR1 is LNHNV and CDR2 YYDKDF (reference sequence). The CDR3 is made up of 17 amino acids. V lost 0 bases to trimming and J lost 7 bases, with 19 bases between them. The CDR3 DNA reads as TGTGCCACCAGCAGAGATGCGATGGGCGAGGGCCGCAACATTCAGTACTTC. This encodes CATSRDAMGEGRNIQYF.

For the CDR3, the DNA is TGCGCCAGCAGCCAAGATATGAGAGGAGTACAACCATCTGGGGCCAACGTCCTGACTTTC. It yields the protein CASSQDMRGVQPSGANVLTF. The chain recombines TRBV4-1 with TRBJ2-6, with no clear D. Germline assignment: CDR1 MGHRA and CDR2 YSYEKL. V lost 0 bases and J lost 1, with 19 bases in between. The CDR3 extends over 20 amino acids.

The chain links TRBV5-4 to TRBJ2-2; no clear D. CDR3 size: 14 residues. The V gene lost 2 bases and the J gene lost 3 bases, with 8 bases spanning the gap. CDR1 and CDR2 from the germline V gene are SGHNT and YYREEE (reference sequence). Here the CDR3 DNA reads TGTGCCAGCAGCTTTCTTCTAGACACCGGGGAGCTGTTTTTT. Its protein is CASSFLLDTGELFF.

CDR3 in DNA: TGCAGCGTTGCAAGTACAGATTTAAGCTATGGCTACACCTTC. Translating it yields CSVASTDLSYGYTF. The chain carries TRBV29-1 and TRBJ1-2, with unresolved D. V was shortened by 4 bases and J by 4 bases, with 16 bases between the two germline ends. Germline values: CDR1 SQVTM, CDR2 ANQGSEA. CDR3 length equals 14 residues.

V gene TRBV7-8 combines with J gene TRBJ1-2; no firm D call. CDR1 SGHVS and CDR2 FQNEAQ come from the germline V gene. This CDR3 contains 13 residues. Trimming cost V 4 bases and J 5 bases, with 11 bases left between them. This CDR3 is CASSSGLSYGYTF. The CDR3 DNA follows: TGTGCCAGCAGCTCCGGGTTAAGTTATGGCTACACCTTC.

The chain employs TRBV2 and TRBJ2-3; tentatively, D is TRBD2 (7 bases). Germline values: CDR1 SNHLY, CDR2 FYNNEI. The V and J ends lost 3 bases and 7 bases respectively, with 11 bases between them. This CDR3 comprises 13 residues. The CDR3 here is CASSEGGRNTQYF. The CDR3 DNA is TGTGCCAGCAGTGAGGGGGGGCGGAATACGCAGTATTTT. Variable domain in full (rest from reference TRBV2 and TRBJ2-3): EPEVTQTPSHQVTQMGQEVILRCVPISNHLYFYWYRQILGQKVEFLVSFYNNEISEKSEIFDDQFSVERPDGSNFTLKIRSTKLEDSAMYFCASSEGGRNTQYFGPGTRLTVL.

This sequence joins TRBV5-4 and TRBJ2-7; 10 bases are a match to TRBD1. Trimming removed 0 bases from V and 5 bases from J; junction bases left unmatched: 2. Germline V gene data show CDR1 as SGHNT and CDR2 as YYREEE (reference sequence). This CDR3 spans 14 amino acids. CDR3 amino acids: CASSLGDRGDEQYF. DNA for the CDR3: TGTGCCAGCAGCTTGGGGGACAGGGGAGACGAGCAGTACTTC.

The chain's CDR3 is CASSQGIQPSRDEQYF. DNA of the CDR3: TGTGCCAGCAGCCAGGGGATACAACCTTCTCGTGACGAGCAGTACTTC. The chain links TRBV5-8 to TRBJ2-7; D is perhaps TRBD1 (6 bases). The CDR3 runs to 16 residues. The germline V gene encodes CDR1 SGHTS and CDR2 YDEGEE. The germline V and J ends were trimmed by 4 bases and 5 bases, with 22 bases remaining between them. Complete variable domain (other parts from reference TRBV5-8 and TRBJ2-7): EAGVTQSPTHLIKTRGQQATLRCSPISGHTSVYWYQQALGLGLQFLLWYDEGEERNRGNFPPRFSGRQFPNYSSELNVNALELEDSALYLCASSQGIQPSRDEQYFGPGTRLTVT.

The chain uses TRBV5-1 and TRBJ1-3; 9 positions agree with TRBD1. CDR3 length equals 15 residues. The germline V gene has CDR1 SGHRS and CDR2 YFSETQ. V lost 4 bases, J lost 2 bases, and 4 bases stayed unmatched. CDR3 sequence: CASSKQGAAGNTIYF. CDR3 DNA sequence: TGCGCCAGCAGCAAACAGGGGGCCGCTGGAAACACCATATATTTT.

The chain employs TRBV19 and TRBJ1-1, with D possibly matching TRBD1 (5 bases). V shed 5 bases and J shed 2 bases, with 9 bases lying between them. Germline-derived CDR1 and CDR2 are LNHDA and SQIVND (reference sequence). CDR3 size: 13 residues. The CDR3 here is CASSQGFNTEAFF. The CDR3 DNA follows: TGTGCCAGTAGTCAGGGCTTCAACACTGAAGCTTTCTTT.

V usage is TRBV19 and J usage is TRBJ2-2; 10 bases line up with TRBD1. CDR3 length: 14 residues. V gave up 8 bases and J gave up 2 bases; unmatched junction bases: 2. Germline V CDR1 and CDR2: LNHDA, SQIVND (reference sequence). CDR3 sequence: CASWDRGNTGELFF. The CDR3 region has the DNA TGTGCCAGTTGGGACAGGGGAAACACCGGGGAGCTGTTTTTT.